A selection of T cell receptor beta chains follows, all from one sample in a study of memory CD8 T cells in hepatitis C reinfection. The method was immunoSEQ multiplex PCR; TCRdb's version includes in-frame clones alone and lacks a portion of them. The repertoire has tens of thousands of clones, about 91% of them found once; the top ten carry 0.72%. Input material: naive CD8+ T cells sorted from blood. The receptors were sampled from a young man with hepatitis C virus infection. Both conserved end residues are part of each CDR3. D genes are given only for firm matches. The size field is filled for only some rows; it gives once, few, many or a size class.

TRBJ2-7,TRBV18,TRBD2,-,CASSEPTSGRYEQYF,TGTGCCAGCTCAGAACCGACTAGCGGGAGATACGAGCAGTACTTC
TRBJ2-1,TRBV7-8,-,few,CASSSGLIGNEQFF,TGTGCCAGCAGCTCAGGACTCATAGGTAATGAGCAGTTCTTC
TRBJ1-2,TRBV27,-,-,CASSQAYGYTF,TGTGCCAGCAGTCAGGCCTATGGCTACACCTTC
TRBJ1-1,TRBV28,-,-,CASSLRGWNTEAFF,TGTGCCAGCAGTTTACGGGGATGGAACACTGAAGCTTTCTTT
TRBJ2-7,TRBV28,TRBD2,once,CASSFSWTSDSYEQYF,TGTGCCAGCAGTTTTAGTTGGACTAGCGATTCCTACGAGCAGTACTTC
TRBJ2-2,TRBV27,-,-,CASSLGQNTGELFF,TGTGCCAGCAGTTTGGGGCAGAACACCGGGGAGCTGTTTTTT
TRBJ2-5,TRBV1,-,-,CTSSQRGQGLVETQYF,TGCACCAGCAGCCAACGAGGACAGGGACTTGTGGAGACCCAGTACTTC
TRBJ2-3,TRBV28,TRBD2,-,CASLTTAGESTDTQYF,TGTGCCAGCTTAACTACGGCGGGAGAATCCACAGATACGCAGTATTTT
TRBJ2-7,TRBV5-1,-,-,CASSPPGPEQYF,TGCGCCAGCAGCCCACCGGGTCCCGAGCAGTACTTC
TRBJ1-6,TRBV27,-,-,CASSPLVGGVNSPLHF,TGTGCCAGCAGTCCACTGGTGGGGGGGGTAAATTCACCCCTCCACTTT
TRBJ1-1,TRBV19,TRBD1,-,CASSDRGTEAFF,TGTGCCAGTAGTGACAGGGGCACTGAAGCTTTCTTT
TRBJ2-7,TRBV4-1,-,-,CASSQGRGGYEQYF,TGCGCCAGCAGCCAAGGACGAGGGGGATACGAGCAGTACTTC
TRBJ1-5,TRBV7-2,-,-,CASSFSGPYSNQPQHF,TGTGCCAGCAGCTTTTCAGGGCCGTATAGCAATCAGCCCCAGCATTTT
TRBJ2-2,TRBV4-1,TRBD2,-,CASSHLAGDTGELFF,TGCGCCAGCAGCCACCTAGCGGGGGACACCGGGGAGCTGTTTTTT
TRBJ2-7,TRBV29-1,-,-,CSVATSLSPYEQYF,TGCAGCGTCGCGACTAGTTTAAGCCCCTACGAGCAGTACTTC
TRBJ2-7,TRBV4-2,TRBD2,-,CASSSYPGTSGEQYF,TGTGCCAGCAGCTCATATCCCGGGACTAGCGGCGAGCAGTACTTC
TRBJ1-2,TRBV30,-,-,CAWSVPTGTQTNYGYTF,TGTGCCTGGAGTGTCCCGACAGGAACTCAAACTAACTATGGCTACACCTTC
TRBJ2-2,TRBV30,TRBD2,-,CAWSGLADDTGELFF,TGTGCCTGGAGTGGACTAGCGGATGACACCGGGGAGCTGTTTTTT
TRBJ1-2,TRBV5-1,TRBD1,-,CASSNTGGDYGYTF,TGCGCCAGCAGCAATACAGGGGGCGACTATGGCTACACCTTC
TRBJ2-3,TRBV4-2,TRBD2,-,CASSQESAAGSTDTQYF,TGTGCCAGCAGCCAAGAAAGCGCAGCGGGATCCACAGATACGCAGTATTTT
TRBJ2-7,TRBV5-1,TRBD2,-,CASSAGTSGRASGEQYF,TGCGCCAGCAGCGCGGGGACTAGCGGGAGGGCCTCGGGCGAGCAGTACTTC
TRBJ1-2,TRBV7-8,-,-,CASSLDRGNYGYTF,TGTGCCAGCAGCTTAGATAGGGGAAACTATGGCTACACCTTC
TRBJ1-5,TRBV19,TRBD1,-,CASRKTGEGQPQHF,TGTGCCAGTAGAAAGACAGGGGAGGGACAGCCCCAGCATTTT
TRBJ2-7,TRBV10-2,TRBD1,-,CASSAGQGVFYEQYF,TGCGCCAGCAGTGCAGGACAGGGGGTCTTCTACGAGCAGTACTTC
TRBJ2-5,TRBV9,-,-,CASSVATQETQYF,TGTGCCAGCAGCGTCGCCACACAAGAGACCCAGTACTTC
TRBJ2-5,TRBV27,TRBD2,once,CASRGLAGDPRETQYF,TGTGCCAGCAGAGGACTAGCGGGAGATCCAAGGGAGACCCAGTACTTC